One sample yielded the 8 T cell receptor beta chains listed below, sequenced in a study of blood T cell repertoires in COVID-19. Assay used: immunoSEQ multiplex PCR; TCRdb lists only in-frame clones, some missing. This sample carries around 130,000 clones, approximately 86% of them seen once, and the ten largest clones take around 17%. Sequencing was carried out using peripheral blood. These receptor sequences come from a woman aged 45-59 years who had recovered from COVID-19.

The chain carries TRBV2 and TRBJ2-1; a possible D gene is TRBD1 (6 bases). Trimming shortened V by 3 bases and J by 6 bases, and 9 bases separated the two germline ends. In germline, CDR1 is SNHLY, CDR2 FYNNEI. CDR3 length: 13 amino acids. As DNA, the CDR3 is TGTGCCAGCAGTGAGGCCAGGGGCAATGAGCAGTTCTTC. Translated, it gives CASSEARGNEQFF.

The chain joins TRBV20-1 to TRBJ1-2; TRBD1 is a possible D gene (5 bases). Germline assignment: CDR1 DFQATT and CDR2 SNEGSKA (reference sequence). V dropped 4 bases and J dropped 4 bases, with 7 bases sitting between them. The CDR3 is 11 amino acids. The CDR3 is CSAKGPYGYTF. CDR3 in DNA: TGCAGTGCTAAGGGGCCCTATGGCTACACCTTC.

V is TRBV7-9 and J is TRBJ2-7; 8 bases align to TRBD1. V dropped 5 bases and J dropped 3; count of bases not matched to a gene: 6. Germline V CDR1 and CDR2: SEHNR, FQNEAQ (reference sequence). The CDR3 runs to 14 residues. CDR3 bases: TGTGCCAGCAGCCCCCGGGACAGGAGCTACGAGCAGTACTTC. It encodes CASSPRDRSYEQYF. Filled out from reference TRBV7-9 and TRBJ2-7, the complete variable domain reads DTGVSQNPRHKITKRGQNVTFRCDPISEHNRLYWYRQTLGQGPEFLTYFQNEAQLEKSRLLSDRFSAERPKGSFSTLEIQRTEQGDSAMYLCASSPRDRSYEQYFGPGTRLTVT.

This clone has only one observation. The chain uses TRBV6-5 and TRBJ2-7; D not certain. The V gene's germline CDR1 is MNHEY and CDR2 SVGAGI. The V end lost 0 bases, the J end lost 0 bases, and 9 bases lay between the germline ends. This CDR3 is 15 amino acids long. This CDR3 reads CASSYSASVSYEQYF. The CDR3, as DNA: TGTGCCAGCAGTTACTCGGCGAGCGTCTCCTACGAGCAGTACTTC.

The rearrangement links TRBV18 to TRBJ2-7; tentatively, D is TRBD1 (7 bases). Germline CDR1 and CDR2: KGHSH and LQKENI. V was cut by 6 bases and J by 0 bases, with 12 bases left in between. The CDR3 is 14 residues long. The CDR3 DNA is TGTGCCAGCTCGGCGGGACAGTCCTCCTACGAGCAGTACTTC. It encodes CASSAGQSSYEQYF. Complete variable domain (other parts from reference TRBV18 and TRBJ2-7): NAGVMQNPRHLVRRRGQEARLRCSPMKGHSHVYWYRQLPEEGLKFMVYLQKENIIDESGMPKERFSAEFPKEGPSILRIQQVVRGDSAAYFCASSAGQSSYEQYFGPGTRLTVT.

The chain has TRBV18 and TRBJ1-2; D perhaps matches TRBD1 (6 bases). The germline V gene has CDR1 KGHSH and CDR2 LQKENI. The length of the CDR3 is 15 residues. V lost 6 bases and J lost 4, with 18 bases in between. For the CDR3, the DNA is TGTGCCAGCTCTCCGAGACCCCAGGGGCTCTATGGCTACACCTTC. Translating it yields CASSPRPQGLYGYTF. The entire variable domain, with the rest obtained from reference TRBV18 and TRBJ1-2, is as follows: NAGVMQNPRHLVRRRGQEARLRCSPMKGHSHVYWYRQLPEEGLKFMVYLQKENIIDESGMPKERFSAEFPKEGPSILRIQQVVRGDSAAYFCASSPRPQGLYGYTFGSGTRLTVV.

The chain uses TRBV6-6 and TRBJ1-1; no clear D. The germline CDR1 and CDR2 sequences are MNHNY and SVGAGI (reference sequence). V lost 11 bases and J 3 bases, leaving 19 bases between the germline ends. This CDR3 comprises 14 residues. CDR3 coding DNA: TGTGCCCACGAACGAGGGCCTCGTCACACTGAAGCTTTCTTT. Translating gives CAHERGPRHTEAFF.

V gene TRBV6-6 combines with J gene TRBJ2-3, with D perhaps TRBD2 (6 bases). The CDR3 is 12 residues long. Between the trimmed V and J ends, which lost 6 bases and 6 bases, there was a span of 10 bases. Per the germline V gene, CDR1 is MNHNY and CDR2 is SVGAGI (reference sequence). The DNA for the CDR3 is TGTGCCAGCAGGCGACTAGTCGATACGCAGTATTTT. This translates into CASRRLVDTQYF.